Listed here is a single T cell receptor beta chain. Antigen: not known. This entry is derived from a study of T-cell reconstitution after alpha-beta-depleted transplantation in children. Study results and limitations: A year had passed since transplant, and T-cell counts and diversity by then came mostly from newly produced T cells. Day-60 TCRbeta diversity that was high in some patients was derived from surviving recipient T cells and thymic progenitors. Reported findings indicate that, about two months after transplant, alpha-beta T cells came from several hundred expanded clones, which were derived from non-depleted graft cells.

Trimming removed 5 bases from V and 0 bases from J; junction bases left unmatched: 14. Per the germline V gene, CDR1 is MNHEY and CDR2 is SMNVEV (reference sequence). The CDR3 extends over 18 amino acids. This sample's TCRbeta library carried unique molecular identifier barcodes. TCRdb recomputed calls from the PCR reads with MiXCR, one row per CDR3 protein. The sample has around 490,000 distinct CDR3 sequences, around 10% seen once. The sequenced sample was PBMCs, mostly from graft donor cells, obtained 180 days after TCRalphabeta/CD19-depleted stem cell transplant. The TCR sequence derives from a female patient between 2 and 10 years old who had a stem cell transplant for aplastic anemia, so the T cells may come from the graft donor. The V call is TRBV27, the J call TRBJ2-5; 8 nucleotides agree with TRBD1. CDR3 nucleotide sequence: TGTGCCAGCAGTCCGAGCATTGGGGACAGGCGGTACCAAGAGACCCAGTACTTC. Protein product: CASSPSIGDRRYQETQYF.